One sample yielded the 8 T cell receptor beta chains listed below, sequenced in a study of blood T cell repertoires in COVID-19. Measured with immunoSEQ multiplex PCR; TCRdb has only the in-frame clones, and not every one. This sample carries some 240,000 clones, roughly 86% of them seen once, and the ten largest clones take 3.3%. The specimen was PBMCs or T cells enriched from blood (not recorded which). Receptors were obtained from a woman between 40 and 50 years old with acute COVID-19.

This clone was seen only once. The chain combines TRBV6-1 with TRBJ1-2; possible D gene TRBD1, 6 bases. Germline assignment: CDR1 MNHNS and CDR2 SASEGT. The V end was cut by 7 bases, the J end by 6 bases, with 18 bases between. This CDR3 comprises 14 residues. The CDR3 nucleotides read TGTGCCAGCAATAGGGGGTCACCGTCGAATGGCTACACCTTC. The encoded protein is CASNRGSPSNGYTF.

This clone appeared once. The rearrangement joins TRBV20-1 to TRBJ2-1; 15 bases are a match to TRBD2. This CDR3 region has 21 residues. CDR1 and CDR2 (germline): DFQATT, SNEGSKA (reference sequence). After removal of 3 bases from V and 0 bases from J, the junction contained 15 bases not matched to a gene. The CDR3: CSASGGLAGGYHESSYNEQFF. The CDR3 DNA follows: TGCAGTGCTAGTGGGGGACTAGCGGGAGGATACCACGAGAGCTCCTACAATGAGCAGTTCTTC.

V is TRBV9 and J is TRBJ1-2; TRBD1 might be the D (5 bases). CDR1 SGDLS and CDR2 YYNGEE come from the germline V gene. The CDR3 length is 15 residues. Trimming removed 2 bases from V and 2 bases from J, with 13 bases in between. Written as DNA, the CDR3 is TGTGCCAGCAGCGTGACAGTTAAGGGCAACTATGGCTACACCTTC. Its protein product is CASSVTVKGNYGYTF.

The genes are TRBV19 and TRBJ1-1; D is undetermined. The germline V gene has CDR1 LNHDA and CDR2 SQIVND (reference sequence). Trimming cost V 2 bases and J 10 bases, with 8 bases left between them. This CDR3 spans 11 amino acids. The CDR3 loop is CASSIKGAAFF. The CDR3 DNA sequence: TGTGCCAGTAGTATAAAGGGAGCAGCTTTCTTT.

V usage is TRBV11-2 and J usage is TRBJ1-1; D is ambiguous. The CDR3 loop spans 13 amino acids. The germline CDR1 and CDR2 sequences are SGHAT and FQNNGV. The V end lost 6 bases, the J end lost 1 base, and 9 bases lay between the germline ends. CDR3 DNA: TGTGCCAGCAGACTCCGGGGGAACACTGAAGCTTTCTTT. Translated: CASRLRGNTEAFF.

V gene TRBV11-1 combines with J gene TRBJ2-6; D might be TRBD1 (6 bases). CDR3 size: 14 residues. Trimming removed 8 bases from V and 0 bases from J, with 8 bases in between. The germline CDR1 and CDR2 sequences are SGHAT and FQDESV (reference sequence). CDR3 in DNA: TGTGCCAGCGCAGGGGACTCTGGGGCCAACGTCCTGACTTTC. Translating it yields CASAGDSGANVLTF.

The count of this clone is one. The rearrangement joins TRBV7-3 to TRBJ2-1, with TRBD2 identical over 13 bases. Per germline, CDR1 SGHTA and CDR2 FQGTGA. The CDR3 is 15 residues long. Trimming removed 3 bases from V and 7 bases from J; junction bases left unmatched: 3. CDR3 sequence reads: CASSLGGLAGNEQFF. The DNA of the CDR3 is TGTGCCAGCAGCTTGGGGGGACTAGCGGGGAATGAGCAGTTCTTC.

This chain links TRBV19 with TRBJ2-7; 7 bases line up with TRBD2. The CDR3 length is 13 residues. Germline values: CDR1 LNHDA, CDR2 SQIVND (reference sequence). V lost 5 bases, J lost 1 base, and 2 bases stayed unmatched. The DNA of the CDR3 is TGTGCCAGTAGTCGGGAGGATTCCTACGAGCAGTACTTC. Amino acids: CASSREDSYEQYF.